The 20 T cell receptor beta chains below were found in one sample sequenced in a study of cytomegalovirus exposure and HLA in healthy donors. The PCR used 60 Vbeta and 13 Jbeta primers. Assay: immunoSEQ multiplex PCR; the TCRdb copy retains only in-frame clones and omits some. The sample includes some 180,000 clones, around 80% seen only once; the top ten take 1.2% to 1.5%. The sequencing sample was made of PBMCs. These TCRs come from a girl aged 10-17 years in good health and CMV-seropositive.

The chain has TRBV7-9 and TRBJ2-5; perhaps TRBD1 as D (6 bases). The V end lost 1 base, the J end lost 13 bases, and 10 bases lay between the germline ends. Per the germline V gene, CDR1 is SEHNR and CDR2 is FQNEAQ (reference sequence). The CDR3 totals 11 residues. The CDR3 sequence is CASSLDRVGYF. The CDR3 nucleotides read TGTGCCAGCAGCTTAGACAGGGTGGGGTACTTC.

The chain joins TRBV6-5 to TRBJ2-7, with 10 bases lining up with TRBD1. Germline CDR1 and CDR2: MNHEY and SVGAGI. There are 15 residues in the CDR3. The junction had 5 bases not matched to a gene; V was cut back by 4 bases and J by 2 bases. The CDR3 protein is CASSSPGQGTYEQYF. The CDR3 DNA is TGTGCCAGCAGTTCCCCGGGACAGGGGACCTACGAGCAGTACTTC.

V usage is TRBV12-5 and J usage is TRBJ2-5, with 7 bases fitting TRBD1. The germline gives CDR1 LGHNT, CDR2 FRNRAP. V trimming: 0 bases; J trimming: 3 bases; junction bases outside the gene matches: 7. The CDR3 loop spans 16 amino acids. CDR3 amino acids: CASGLVTGVGEETQYF. CDR3 DNA: TGTGCTAGTGGTTTGGTAACAGGGGTGGGCGAAGAGACCCAGTACTTC.

This rearrangement joins TRBV2 to TRBJ2-5; D possibly corresponds to TRBD1 (6 bases). Germline loops: CDR1 SNHLY, CDR2 FYNNEI. V shed 3 bases and J shed 0 bases, with 14 bases lying between them. CDR3 size: 16 residues. The CDR3 DNA sequence: TGTGCCAGCAGTGACCTGGACAGCAAGTACCAAGAGACCCAGTACTTC. This sequence encodes CASSDLDSKYQETQYF.

This clone was detected a few times. This chain connects TRBV6-4 to TRBJ2-2, with 8 bases that match TRBD1. Germline V lookup: CDR1 MRHNA, CDR2 SNTAGT. The CDR3 is 14 amino acids. V lost 6 bases to trimming and J lost 6 bases; unmatched junction nucleotides: 6. The CDR3 loop is CASSRTGLAGELFF. CDR3 sequence (DNA): TGTGCCAGCAGCCGGACAGGGCTGGCCGGGGAGCTGTTTTTT.

The chain has TRBV7-9 and TRBJ1-4; perhaps TRBD1 as D (5 bases). Germline loops: CDR1 SEHNR, CDR2 FQNEAQ (reference sequence). The CDR3 is 15 amino acids. V was clipped by 1 base and J by 0 bases, with 6 bases between them. The CDR3 DNA reads TGTGCCAGCAGCTTAGGACAGTCAACTAATGAAAAACTGTTTTTT. It encodes CASSLGQSTNEKLFF.

This chain uses TRBV19 with TRBJ1-3; no reliable D call. This CDR3 contains 14 residues. The ends were cut back, 4 bases at V and 0 bases at J, with 7 bases in the middle. Germline V gives CDR1 LNHDA, CDR2 SQIVND (reference sequence). The CDR3 region has the DNA TGTGCCAGTAGTAGGGAGATCTCTGGAAACACCATATATTTT. It translates to CASSREISGNTIYF.

V and J are TRBV5-6 and TRBJ1-1; D call uncertain. Germline V CDR1 and CDR2: SGHDT, YYEEEE. V lost 6 bases and J 1 base, leaving 22 bases between the germline ends. The CDR3 spans 17 residues. CDR3 loop: CASTSGTGRHKNTEAFF. The CDR3 bases are TGTGCCAGCACATCTGGAACGGGGAGACACAAGAACACTGAAGCTTTCTTT. Full variable domain (outside the CDR3, taken from reference TRBV5-6 and TRBJ1-1): DAGVTQSPTHLIKTRGQQVTLRCSPKSGHDTVSWYQQALGQGPQFIFQYYEEEERQRGNFPDRFSGHQFPNYSSELNVNALLLGDSALYLCASTSGTGRHKNTEAFFGQGTRLTVV.

The V and J genes are TRBV6-5 and TRBJ2-7, with a possible D match to TRBD2 (6 bases). Germline loops: CDR1 MNHEY, CDR2 SVGAGI. The V and J ends lost 10 bases and 2 bases respectively, with 12 bases between them. This CDR3 spans 12 amino acids. In DNA form, the CDR3 reads TGTGCCACCGGCGGGGTTCCCTACGAGCAGTACTTC. This translates into CATGGVPYEQYF.

The chain uses TRBV18 and TRBJ1-1; maybe TRBD1 (6 bases). V was shortened by 4 bases and J by 1 base, with 22 bases between the two germline ends. The germline gives CDR1 KGHSH, CDR2 LQKENI. The CDR3 length is 18 residues. The CDR3 DNA reads as TGTGCCAGCTCACAGGGGGTTGGTCGGGTAGTCGGGAACACTGAAGCTTTCTTT. It codes for CASSQGVGRVVGNTEAFF.

V and J are TRBV6-5 and TRBJ2-7; TRBD2 is a possible D gene (6 bases). Between the trimmed V and J ends, which lost 0 bases and 0 bases, there was a span of 9 bases. Germline V gives CDR1 MNHEY, CDR2 SVGAGI. The CDR3 is 15 residues long. The CDR3 reads CASSYSGGFSYEQYF. CDR3 nucleotides: TGTGCCAGCAGTTACTCTGGGGGGTTCTCCTACGAGCAGTACTTC.

J is TRBJ2-7 and V is TRBV5-1; TRBD2 agrees at 11 bases. V shed 3 bases and J 2 bases; nucleotides not matched to a gene: 7. CDR1 is SGHRS, CDR2 YFSETQ, per germline. The CDR3 totals 16 residues. DNA for the CDR3: TGCGCCAGCAGCTCGCTAACTAGCGGGGGTGCCTACGAGCAGTACTTC. This gives the protein CASSSLTSGGAYEQYF.

This clone showed up just a few times. The chain couples TRBV5-6 to TRBJ1-1, with TRBD1 matching 11 bases. Germline V CDR1 and CDR2: SGHDT, YYEEEE. The V and J ends lost 4 bases and 6 bases, in that order; junction bases with no gene match: 8. The CDR3 runs 15 residues. CDR3 region: CASSVPGQGEAEAFF. CDR3 DNA sequence: TGTGCCAGCAGCGTACCGGGACAGGGGGAGGCTGAAGCTTTCTTT.

The table lists this clone with a few counts. The chain uses TRBV5-8 and TRBJ2-7, with 11 bases aligning to TRBD1. V lost 7 bases and J lost 3; bases outside the gene matches: 3. The CDR3 runs 13 residues. CDR1 and CDR2 from the germline V gene are SGHTS and YDEGEE. CDR3 DNA: TGTGCCAGCCGGGACAGGGGGGGCTACGAGCAGTACTTC. It specifies CASRDRGGYEQYF.

The chain couples TRBV27 to TRBJ1-1, with TRBD1 identical over 10 bases. The CDR3 loop spans 14 amino acids. The trim removed 5 bases at V and 6 bases at J, leaving 6 bases unmatched. Germline V CDR1 and CDR2: MNHEY, SMNVEV (reference sequence). The CDR3 region is CASSIRTGGAEAFF. CDR3 sequence (DNA): TGTGCCAGCAGTATCCGGACAGGGGGGGCTGAAGCTTTCTTT.

V is TRBV28 and J is TRBJ2-7; D might be TRBD1 (6 bases). The CDR3 is 15 residues long. V was pared by 6 bases and J by 0 bases, with 15 bases between. Germline V lookup: CDR1 MDHEN, CDR2 SYDVKM. As DNA, the CDR3 is TGTGCCAGCAGCTCCGGACAGTCTCGCTCCTACGAGCAGTACTTC. Encoded protein: CASSSGQSRSYEQYF.

The chain recombines TRBV29-1 with TRBJ2-7, with D hard to call. Deletions cut 4 bases from V and 0 bases from J, with 13 bases between. The CDR3 runs to 14 residues. Germline V gene sequence: CDR1 SQVTM, CDR2 ANQGSEA. The CDR3 here is CSVGFNSASYEQYF. The CDR3 DNA is TGCAGCGTTGGGTTTAACAGTGCCTCCTACGAGCAGTACTTC.

J is TRBJ2-7 and V is TRBV6-1; a possible D gene is TRBD2 (5 bases). This CDR3 is built from 14 residues. With 11 bases removed from V and 4 bases from J, the gap between germline ends came to 21 bases. Germline V gene sequence: CDR1 MNHNS, CDR2 SASEGT. The CDR3 DNA reads TGTGCCGCCGGAGGCACCCCGGAGGTTTACGAGCAGTACTTC. It translates to CAAGGTPEVYEQYF.

V is TRBV5-4 and J is TRBJ2-5, with TRBD1 matching over 8 bases. V gave up 2 bases and J gave up 4 bases; unmatched junction bases: 4. Germline V gene lookup returns CDR1 SGHNT and CDR2 YYREEE (reference sequence). This CDR3 comprises 14 residues. The CDR3, as DNA: TGTGCCAGCAGCTTCGACAGGGGCGGAGAGACCCAGTACTTC. It is translated as CASSFDRGGETQYF.

The chain links TRBV7-2 to TRBJ1-1; possibly TRBD1 for D (6 bases). The V end was cut by 5 bases, the J end by 0 bases, with 7 bases between. In germline, CDR1 is SGHTA, CDR2 FQGNSA. The CDR3 consists of 13 residues. CDR3 sequence reads: CASSRQVNTEAFF. CDR3 bases: TGTGCCAGCAGCCGACAGGTGAACACTGAAGCTTTCTTT.